This TCR beta chain was documented in a study of PD-1 blockade in classical Hodgkin lymphoma. Study-level information: With a 2-week interval, patients received intravenous nivolumab at 3 mg/kg. Study-wide results and caveats: A significant rise in TCR diversity by C4D1 was seen for CD4+ but not CD8+ cells.

The junction had 4 bases not matched to a gene; V was cut back by 4 bases and J by 3 bases. CDR1 and CDR2 (germline): MNHEY, SVGAGI. The CDR3 consists of 16 residues. This clone has just one count. What it binds is unknown. Indicated time point: cycle 4 day 1 (C4D1), after around six weeks of nivolumab. Following autologous stem cell transplantation, relapse occurred in every patient, and exposure to brentuximab vedotin varied. Best response was recorded as complete response, partial response or progressive disease. Generated by immunoSEQ multiplex PCR, the TCRdb table keeps only in-frame clones and is missing some. The sample has roughly 9,100 clones; around four fifths are singletons.

The source was peripheral blood mononuclear cells (PBMCs), collected before the fourth cycle of nivolumab. This TCR derives from a human donor with classical Hodgkin lymphoma. The V gene is TRBV6-5, the J gene TRBJ2-3; 13 bases fit TRBD2. The CDR3 DNA reads TGTGCCAGCAGTTTACTAGCGGGGGGGCGTACAGATACGCAGTATTTT. Translated, it gives CASSLLAGGRTDTQYF.